This T cell receptor beta chain is drawn from a study of blood T cell repertoires in COVID-19. Study in general: Samples representing acute and convalescent COVID-19 were sourced from the United States, Italy and Spain. Sources were T cells, B-cell-depleted T cells, or PBMCs; the material itself was cDNA or gDNA.

This clone was found many times. As processed by the authors: Amplification from reference gene primers served as the basis for estimated nucleated cell counts. Assay: immunoSEQ multiplex PCR; the TCRdb copy retains only in-frame clones and omits some. That table is the source of V, J and clone size, and D and trimming were worked out from the DNA. This table holds fewer than 300,000 clones, 85% found once. The TCR sequence derives from a human donor in a cohort sampled during active COVID-19. The sequenced material came from peripheral blood.

In DNA, the CDR3 is TGTGCCAGCAGCTTAGCGTCCCGCAGGGCCGCCTACGAGCAGTACTTC. Translated: CASSLASRRAAYEQYF. The chain employs TRBV13 and TRBJ2-7; TRBD1 might be the D (5 bases). From germline, CDR1 is PRHDT and CDR2 FYEKMQ (reference sequence). V was pared by 1 base and J by 2 bases, with 15 bases between. This CDR3 is 16 amino acids long.